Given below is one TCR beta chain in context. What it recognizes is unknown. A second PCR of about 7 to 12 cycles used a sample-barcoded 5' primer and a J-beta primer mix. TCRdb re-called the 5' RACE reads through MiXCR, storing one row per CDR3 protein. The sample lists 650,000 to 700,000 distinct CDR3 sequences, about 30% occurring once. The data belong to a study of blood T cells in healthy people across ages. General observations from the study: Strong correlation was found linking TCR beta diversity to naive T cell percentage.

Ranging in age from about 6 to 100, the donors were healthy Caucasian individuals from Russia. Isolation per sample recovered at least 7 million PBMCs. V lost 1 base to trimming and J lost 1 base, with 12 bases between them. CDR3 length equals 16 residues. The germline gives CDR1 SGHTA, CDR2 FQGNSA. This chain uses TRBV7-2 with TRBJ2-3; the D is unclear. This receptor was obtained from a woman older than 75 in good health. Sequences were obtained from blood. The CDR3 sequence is CASSLGPGGGTDTQYF. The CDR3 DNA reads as TGTGCCAGCAGCTTAGGCCCCGGTGGGGGCACAGATACGCAGTATTTT. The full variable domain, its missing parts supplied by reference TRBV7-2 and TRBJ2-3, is GAGVSQSPSNKVTEKGKDVELRCDPISGHTALYWYRQSLGQGLEFLIYFQGNSAPDKSGLPSDRFSAERTGGSVSTLTIQRTQQEDSAVYLCASSLGPGGGTDTQYFGPGTRLTVL.